This paragraph covers one TCR beta chain sequence. Its specificity is not known. TCRdb itself ran the RT-PCR reads through MiXCR, one entry per CDR3 protein. Among roughly 460,000 distinct CDR3 sequences, 9.5% to 13% were seen once, and the ten largest hold roughly 12%. This record comes from a study of response to subunit inactivated influenza vaccine. General observations from the study: Few additional T cells are recruited per seasonal influenza vaccination, authors suggested.

Germline values: CDR1 SGHRS, CDR2 YFSETQ. V lost 4 bases and J lost 0, with 17 bases in between. The CDR3 sequence is 16 residues long. The sequence was collected from a man in his fifties who received an inactivated influenza vaccine. The chain carries TRBV5-1 and TRBJ2-7; D is uncertain. The sample in question was PBMCs from blood, obtained roughly 46 days after vaccination. For the CDR3, the DNA is TGCGCCAGCAGCCCCGCGTCTTCCTCAAACTCCTACGAGCAGTACTTC. Translating gives CASSPASSSNSYEQYF.